The rows below give T cell receptor beta chains drawn from one sample of a study of cytomegalovirus exposure and HLA in healthy donors. Profiled with immunoSEQ multiplex PCR; TCRdb holds only in-frame clones, not every one. The sample has over 200,000 clones; around 70% are singletons. Sample: PBMCs. The receptors come from a man aged 40-49 years in good health and CMV-seropositive. Both conserved end residues are part of each CDR3. The D gene is left open where the match is weak. Clone sizes are given selectively: once, few, many, or a class where the clone is expanded.

v_gene	abundance	d_gene	j_gene	CDR3nt	CDR3aa
TRBV5-6	.	TRBD1	TRBJ1-5	TGTGCCAGCAGCTTGGCCGAGACAGGGGGCGCGAAGCCCCAGCATTTT	CASSLAETGGAKPQHF
TRBV4-3	.	.	TRBJ2-7	TGCGCCAGCAGCCAAGGGGGGGGGACAAAAACCTACGAGCAGTACTTC	CASSQGGGTKTYEQYF
TRBV28	.	.	TRBJ1-4	TGTGCCAGCCGTTGGATACAGGCCGTTAATGAAAAACTGTTTTTT	CASRWIQAVNEKLFF
TRBV7-8	few	.	TRBJ2-2	TGTGCCAGCAGCTCGGGCCAGGGGAGGGTGGTTCAGGTCGGCACCGGGGAGCTGTTTTTT	CASSSGQGRVVQVGTGELFF
TRBV5-6	.	TRBD2	TRBJ2-1	TGTGCCAGCAGTTTAGCTAGCGGGGGGCGCAATGAGCAGTTCTTC	CASSLASGGRNEQFF
TRBV2	few	TRBD2	TRBJ2-7	TGTGCCAGCTATTACCCTAGCGGGGTCCACGAGCAGTACTTC	CASYYPSGVHEQYF
TRBV11-2	once	.	TRBJ2-2	TGTGCCAGCAGCCGCCGGACTCGCGCGAACACCGGGGAGCTGTTTTTT	CASSRRTRANTGELFF
TRBV5-5	.	TRBD1	TRBJ1-2	TGTGCCAGCAGCCCGGGACAGGGATTTTATGGCTACACCTTC	CASSPGQGFYGYTF
TRBV2	.	.	TRBJ2-7	TGTGCCAGCACTCCCAACTTCCCCTCCTACGAGCAGTACTTC	CASTPNFPSYEQYF
TRBV10-3	.	TRBD1	TRBJ2-7	TGCGCCATCAGTGAGCAGCGACAGGGCTACGAGCAGTACTTC	CAISEQRQGYEQYF
TRBV6-1	.	TRBD1	TRBJ1-3	TGTGCCAGCAGTGCCCTGACAGGGTTTGGTGGAAACACCATATATTTT	CASSALTGFGGNTIYF
TRBV7-2	.	.	TRBJ2-7	TGTGCCAGCAGCTTTTTAGACAGGAGCTACGAGCAGTACTTC	CASSFLDRSYEQYF
TRBV4-1	few	.	TRBJ1-2	TGCGCCAGCAGACAGGCAGGGGACTATGGCTACACCTTC	CASRQAGDYGYTF
TRBV6-6	.	TRBD2	TRBJ2-2	TGTGCCAGCAGTCGCCGGCTAGCGGGGAGCACCGGGGAGCTGTTTTTT	CASSRRLAGSTGELFF
TRBV6-5	few	TRBD2	TRBJ2-7	TGTGCCAGCAAGGAGCGGGGGGGACCCTACGAGCAGTACTTC	CASKERGGPYEQYF
TRBV5-6	.	.	TRBJ2-7	TGTGCCAGCAGTACAACCGGGTTCTACCGCTCCTACGAGCAGTACTTC	CASSTTGFYRSYEQYF
TRBV7-9	.	.	TRBJ2-7	TGTTCCAGCAGCCAACTAGGCTACGAGCAGTACTTC	CSSSQLGYEQYF
TRBV7-2	.	TRBD2	TRBJ2-5	TGTGCCAGCAGCTTCGCGGGGGGGCAAGAGACCCAGTACTTC	CASSFAGGQETQYF
TRBV7-7	.	TRBD1	TRBJ2-5	TGTGCCAGCAGCTTAGCGTCTGGGACAGGGAGGGAGACCCAGTACTTC	CASSLASGTGRETQYF
TRBV7-8	few	.	TRBJ2-2	TGTGCCAGCAGCTTCCGGTTCGACACCGGGGAGCTGTTTTTT	CASSFRFDTGELFF
TRBV29-1	.	.	TRBJ1-4	TGCAGCGTTACCACCGGGGAAGGAGGGCATGGTCCAAAACTGTTTTTT	CSVTTGEGGHGPKLFF
TRBV28	few	TRBD1	TRBJ2-5	TGTGCCAGCAGCCGAACCGGGACAGGACGCTTTGGGACCCAGTACTTC	CASSRTGTGRFGTQYF
TRBV4-2	.	.	TRBJ1-3	TGTGCCAGCAGCCAAGCCATGAGGGCCGAACCTCCTGGAAACACCATATATTTT	CASSQAMRAEPPGNTIYF
TRBV9	few	TRBD2	TRBJ2-4	TGTGCCAGCAGCGCGCTAGCGGGGGGCCTGGACATTCAGTACTTC	CASSALAGGLDIQYF
TRBV10-3	.	TRBD1	TRBJ2-2	TGTGCCATCAGTGAACCAGGGGGCGCGGACACCGGGGAGCTGTTTTTT	CAISEPGGADTGELFF
TRBV5-8	.	TRBD1	TRBJ1-5	TGTGCCAGCAGCATGGGACAGATAAATCAGCCCCAGCATTTT	CASSMGQINQPQHF
TRBV10-1	.	.	TRBJ2-2	TGCGCCAGCAGTGAGAGGACAGTACTTACGAACACCGGGGAGCTGTTTTTT	CASSERTVLTNTGELFF
TRBV5-6	.	.	TRBJ2-1	TGTGCCAGCAGCTCGGGACTCCCTAACAATGAGCAGTTCTTC	CASSSGLPNNEQFF
TRBV15	.	.	TRBJ2-1	TGTGCCACCAGCAGCCCGAAGAACGGGGACAATGAGCAGTTCTTC	CATSSPKNGDNEQFF
TRBV6-6	once	.	TRBJ2-7	TGTGCCAGCAGTCTCGGCTCCTACGAGCAGTACTTC	CASSLGSYEQYF
TRBV28	.	TRBD2	TRBJ2-3	TGTGCCAGCAGTGGGGGGACTAGCGGACTCACAGATACGCAGTATTTT	CASSGGTSGLTDTQYF
TRBV5-4	.	TRBD1	TRBJ2-2	TGTGCCAGCAGCTTGAGTAGGGGACAGGGGACCGGGGAGCTGTTTTTT	CASSLSRGQGTGELFF
TRBV9	.	.	TRBJ2-7	TGTGCCAGCAGCCCCTATAGTGGCGAGCAGTACTTC	CASSPYSGEQYF
TRBV5-4	.	.	TRBJ1-2	TGTGCCAGCAGCTTGAATCAGGGGCAGGTCTATGGCTACACCTTC	CASSLNQGQVYGYTF
TRBV6-7	.	TRBD1	TRBJ2-7	TGTGCCAGCAGACAGGGGGCGCGGAGCTACGAGCAGTACTTC	CASRQGARSYEQYF
TRBV19	.	.	TRBJ2-7	TGTGCCAGTAGCAGTGGTTTTGGCGACTTGCACGAGCAGTACTTC	CASSSGFGDLHEQYF
TRBV2	.	TRBD2	TRBJ2-2	TGTGCCAGCAGTTCTACTAGCGGGGGGACGAACACCGGGGAGCTGTTTTTT	CASSSTSGGTNTGELFF
TRBV5-6	few	.	TRBJ1-2	TGTGCCAGCAGCTTGGTCGCGGGCGGTGGCTACACCTTC	CASSLVAGGGYTF
TRBV2	.	TRBD1	TRBJ1-3	TGTGCCAGCAGTGCCTCGACAGGGGGCGGAAACACCATATATTTT	CASSASTGGGNTIYF
TRBV20-1	.	.	TRBJ2-7	TGCAGTGCTAGGACTCACTACGAGCAGTACTTC	CSARTHYEQYF
TRBV6-1	.	TRBD1	TRBJ2-4	TGTGCCAGCAGTGTACCGGGACAGGGAGTCCCCCTAGCCAAAAACATTCAGTACTTC	CASSVPGQGVPLAKNIQYF
TRBV11-1	.	.	TRBJ2-5	TGTGCCAGCAGCTCGCTTTGGGGGCCCAACCAAGAGACCCAGTACTTC	CASSSLWGPNQETQYF
TRBV9	.	.	TRBJ2-5	TGTGCCAGCAGTCCTTGGGGGGGCCGGGAGACCCAGTACTTC	CASSPWGGRETQYF
TRBV5-6	few	.	TRBJ2-1	TGTGCCAGCAGCTTGCGGGGTCCTCCCCACAATGAGCAGTTCTTC	CASSLRGPPHNEQFF
TRBV18	few	TRBD1	TRBJ1-5	TGTGCCAGCTCAGGGCCGGGACAGGGTGCTCAGCCCCAGCATTTT	CASSGPGQGAQPQHF
TRBV7-2	.	TRBD2	TRBJ2-7	TGTGCCAGCAGCCCCCTAGCGGTGATAGCCTACGAGCAGTACTTC	CASSPLAVIAYEQYF
TRBV5-6	.	.	TRBJ1-1	TGTGCCAGCAGCTTAGGGACACCTCAGGGGACTGAAGCTTTCTTT	CASSLGTPQGTEAFF
TRBV25-1	.	.	TRBJ1-5	TGTGCCAGCAGTGAAGATGGGGCCGGGCAGCCCCAGCATTTT	CASSEDGAGQPQHF
TRBV6-5	.	.	TRBJ1-2	TGTGCCAGCTCAGCCGCGGACAGCCTCTATGGCTACACCTTC	CASSAADSLYGYTF
TRBV21-1	.	.	TRBJ2-1	TGTGCCAGCACCCTTCTGGCGGGACAGGGGATTTATGAGCAGTTCTTC	CASTLLAGQGIYEQFF
TRBV7-8	.	TRBD1	TRBJ2-5	TGTGCCAGCAGCTTAGGGGGACAGATCCAAGAGACCCAGTACTTC	CASSLGGQIQETQYF
TRBV2	.	TRBD1	TRBJ2-7	TGTGCCAGCAGCGGGGGACAGGCGATTTACGAGCAGTACTTC	CASSGGQAIYEQYF
TRBV6-5	.	.	TRBJ2-2	TGTGCCAGCAGTTACGGGCAGATGAACACCGGGGAGCTGTTTTTT	CASSYGQMNTGELFF
TRBV9	.	.	TRBJ2-3	TGTGCCAGCAGCGTAGGGCCGGACTCTAGCACAGATACGCAGTATTTT	CASSVGPDSSTDTQYF
TRBV7-8	.	TRBD1	TRBJ1-5	TGTGCCAGCAGCCGCGGACAGGGGGTTAGTCAGCCCCAGCATTTT	CASSRGQGVSQPQHF